One and the same sample provided the 10 T cell receptor beta chains below, sequenced in a study of T cells in Graves' hyperthyroidism and ophthalmopathy. Authors of the study amplified TCR beta CDR3 regions from RNA transcripts. An initial round of RT-PCR targeting the TCR CDR3 relied on the HTBI primer set. In TCRdb, the multiplex PCR reads were re-called with MiXCR into one record per CDR3 protein. The repertoire holds over 500,000 distinct CDR3 sequences, with approximately 14% as singletons. The source material was blood. The receptor set was obtained from a woman in her forties with Graves' hyperthyroidism.

V usage is TRBV28 and J usage is TRBJ2-7; 9 bases fit TRBD1. The junction had 21 bases not matched to a gene; V was cut back by 10 bases and J by 2 bases. Germline values: CDR1 MDHEN, CDR2 SYDVKM. There are 18 residues in the CDR3. In DNA, the CDR3 is TGTGCCACCATCCTCACAGGACAGGGGAAACCCCCGACCTACGAGCAGTACTTC. Its protein product is CATILTGQGKPPTYEQYF. The complete variable domain, with remaining parts taken from reference TRBV28 and TRBJ2-7, reads DVKVTQSSRYLVKRTGEKVFLECVQDMDHENMFWYRQDPGLGLRLIYFSYDVKMKEKGDIPEGYSVSREKKERFSLILESASTNQTSMYLCATILTGQGKPPTYEQYFGPGTRLTVT.

The rearrangement links TRBV9 to TRBJ2-7; the match to TRBD2 covers 8 bases. V was clipped by 3 bases and J by 9 bases; unmatched bases: 11. Germline CDR1 reads SGDLS; CDR2 reads YYNGEE. This CDR3 is 14 amino acids long. CDR3 nucleotide sequence: TGTGCCAGCAGCGCAAGCGGGAGTTTTTATGGGCAGTACTTC. This sequence encodes CASSASGSFYGQYF.

Notes on this clonotype: Since a much larger clone is just one base distant, this may be a read error. In nucleotides, the CDR3 is TGCGCCAGCAACTTGGAACCGGGTTCGGCTTTCTTT. Translation gives CASNLEPGSAFF. The gene calls are TRBV5-1 and TRBJ1-1, with D hard to call. CDR1 is SGHRS, CDR2 YFSETQ, per germline. This CDR3 spans 12 amino acids.

This sequence joins TRBV28 and TRBJ2-7, with 14 bases fitting TRBD2. This CDR3 has 17 residues. Germline CDR1 and CDR2: MDHEN and SYDVKM. The ends lost 7 bases at V and 2 bases at J; junction bases unmatched: 10. CDR3 bases: TGTGCCAGCAAAATGGGACTAGCGGGAGAGATCGCCTACGAGCAGTACTTC. Protein product: CASKMGLAGEIAYEQYF. The complete variable domain, with remaining parts taken from reference TRBV28 and TRBJ2-7, reads DVKVTQSSRYLVKRTGEKVFLECVQDMDHENMFWYRQDPGLGLRLIYFSYDVKMKEKGDIPEGYSVSREKKERFSLILESASTNQTSMYLCASKMGLAGEIAYEQYFGPGTRLTVT.

This clonotype was seen repeatedly, ten times or more. The chain is built from TRBV7-9 and TRBJ2-2; 10 bases line up with TRBD2. Germline assignment: CDR1 SEHNR and CDR2 FQNEAQ (reference sequence). The CDR3 consists of 16 residues. V lost 5 bases and J lost 4; bases outside the gene matches: 7. Here the CDR3 reads CASSGSSGGTTGELFF. The DNA of the CDR3 is TGTGCCAGCAGCGGATCTAGCGGGGGAACCACCGGGGAGCTGTTTTTT.

The chain joins TRBV19 to TRBJ2-1; D is possibly TRBD1 (6 bases). Trimming cost V 1 base and J 9 bases, with 10 bases left between them. This CDR3 region has 13 residues. Germline CDR1 and CDR2: LNHDA and SQIVND (reference sequence). This CDR3 is CASSIGQATEQFF. As DNA, the CDR3 is TGTGCCAGTAGTATAGGACAGGCCACTGAGCAGTTCTTC.

On this clonotype: A clone one base away is much larger, so this may be a read error. The V gene is TRBV27, the J gene TRBJ1-2, with D hard to call. CDR3 length: 13 residues. The germline V gene has CDR1 MNHEY and CDR2 SMNVEV (reference sequence). Trimming left V 4 bases short and J 4 bases short, with 10 bases between. In DNA, the CDR3 is TGTGCCAGCAGTTCCGGAGAGGCCTATGGCTACACCTTC. Translated, it gives CASSSGEAYGYTF.

The V gene is TRBV19, the J gene TRBJ2-1, with 13 bases identical to TRBD2. Trimming removed 2 bases from V and 12 bases from J; junction bases left unmatched: 7. Germline V CDR1 and CDR2: LNHDA, SQIVND (reference sequence). The CDR3 runs to 15 residues. CDR3: CASSILGLAGLLQFF. For the CDR3, the DNA is TGTGCCAGTAGTATATTGGGACTAGCGGGGCTGTTGCAGTTCTTC.

This clonotype was counted many times. The chain links TRBV19 to TRBJ2-7; maybe TRBD1 (5 bases). This CDR3 has 13 amino acids. With 3 bases removed from V and 2 bases from J, the gap between germline ends came to 8 bases. The germline gives CDR1 LNHDA, CDR2 SQIVND (reference sequence). DNA of the CDR3: TGTGCCAGTAGTATCTCCAGGGCCTACGAGCAGTACTTC. Protein product: CASSISRAYEQYF.

There are many counts of this clonotype. The chain is built from TRBV6-2 or TRBV6-3 and TRBJ2-1; the D gene is possibly TRBD1 (6 bases). V lost 2 bases, J lost 7 bases, and 12 bases lay in between. The CDR3 loop spans 14 amino acids. Germline loops: CDR1 MNHEY, CDR2 SVGEGT. The CDR3 is CASSYGAGANEQFF. In DNA, the CDR3 is TGTGCCAGCAGTTACGGGGCAGGGGCGAATGAGCAGTTCTTC.